One sample yielded the 22 T cell receptor beta chains listed below, sequenced in a study of T cells expressing NK-cell markers. Reprocessing the 5' RACE reads, TCRdb reports a single entry for every CDR3 protein and omits DNA. This sample's table reports 440,000 or so distinct CDR3 sequences. Material for sequencing was blood T cells: a sorted CD56 or NKG2C T cell subset, CD4+ or CD8+ T cells, or bulk PBMC T cells (not recorded which). The receptor source for this set is a woman aged 18 to 75 in good health.

The gene calls are TRBV4-3 and TRBJ2-2. The CDR3 runs 14 residues. Germline V gene lookup returns CDR1 LGHNA and CDR2 YSLEER. The CDR3 here is CASSLLGTTGELFF.

The chain links TRBV5-1 to TRBJ1-1; TCRdb designates TRBD1, a call that cannot be tested without DNA. Germline V gene sequence: CDR1 SGHRS, CDR2 YFSETQ. There are 15 residues in the CDR3. The CDR3 here is CASSYSEATGAEAFF. Full variable domain (remainder filled in from reference TRBV5-1 and TRBJ1-1): KAGVTQTPRYLIKTRGQQVTLSCSPISGHRSVSWYQQTPGQGLQFLFEYFSETQRNKGNFPGRFSGRQFSNSRSEMNVSTLELGDSALYLCASSYSEATGAEAFFGQGTRLTVV.

V and J are TRBV12-3 or TRBV12-4 and TRBJ2-4; absent DNA, TCRdb's TRBD1 call cannot be checked. This CDR3 has 15 residues. CDR3: CASSVIIGQQNIQYF.

The chain recombines TRBV25-1 with TRBJ2-2; the TCRdb call, TRBD2, lacks DNA for checking. The CDR3 runs 17 residues. Germline V lookup: CDR1 MGHDK, CDR2 SYGVNS. The CDR3 protein is CASTYAGGPSNTGELFF.

The chain joins TRBV2 to TRBJ1-4. CDR1 and CDR2 (germline): SNHLY, FYNNEI. This CDR3 is 15 amino acids long. This chain's CDR3 is CASRDQKRTNEKLFF.

The chain's CDR3 is CASSPDRGNEQYF. This chain uses TRBV4-2 with TRBJ2-7; TCRdb designates TRBD1, a call that cannot be tested without DNA. This CDR3 comprises 13 residues. Germline lookup yields CDR1 LGHNA and CDR2 YNFKEQ.

The rearrangement links TRBV5-1 to TRBJ1-3. The CDR3 is made up of 11 amino acids. Germline CDR1 SGHRS, CDR2 YFSETQ. The CDR3 is CASSFKNTIYF.

The chain carries TRBV11-1 and TRBJ2-1; the TCRdb D gene call, TRBD2, has no DNA to confirm it. Germline lookup yields CDR1 SGHAT and CDR2 FQDESV (reference sequence). There are 12 residues in the CDR3. CDR3 region: CASSLRGSEQFF.

The chain is built from TRBV19 and TRBJ2-2; absent DNA, TCRdb's TRBD1 call cannot be checked. The CDR3 has 15 amino acids. The germline CDR1 and CDR2 sequences are LNHDA and SQIVND (reference sequence). The CDR3 here is CASKPGLANTGELFF.

The V call is TRBV10-2, the J call TRBJ2-1; the TRBD2 assignment by TCRdb is unverifiable without DNA. The CDR3 spans 15 residues. Germline CDR1 is WSHSY and CDR2 is SAAADI. The CDR3 reads CASSPLSGGAYEQFF.

The V gene is TRBV10-3, the J gene TRBJ2-7; the D call of TRBD1 rests on TCRdb alone, since no DNA is present to check it. The CDR3 totals 12 residues. CDR1 is ENHRY, CDR2 SYGVKD, per germline. CDR3 protein: CAISGTGDEQYF.

J is TRBJ2-5 and V is TRBV5-1; TCRdb gives TRBD2 as the D gene, but with no DNA this cannot be confirmed. Germline loops: CDR1 SGHRS, CDR2 YFSETQ. The CDR3 is 17 amino acids. The CDR3 is CASSSLSGTSAKETQYF.

The gene calls are TRBV5-4 and TRBJ2-1. Germline values: CDR1 SGHNT, CDR2 YYREEE (reference sequence). CDR3 length equals 14 residues. The CDR3 sequence is CASSLRNSDNEQFF. The entire variable domain, with the rest obtained from reference TRBV5-4 and TRBJ2-1, is as follows: ETGVTQSPTHLIKTRGQQVTLRCSSQSGHNTVSWYQQALGQGPQFIFQYYREEENGRGNFPPRFSGLQFPNYSSELNVNALELDDSALYLCASSLRNSDNEQFFGPGTRLTVL.

V is TRBV18 and J is TRBJ2-1. The CDR3 is 11 residues long. CDR1 KGHSH and CDR2 LQKENI come from the germline V gene. The CDR3 region is CASSQVNEQFF. The full variable domain, with the rest looked up from reference TRBV18 and TRBJ2-1, is NAGVMQNPRHLVRRRGQEARLRCSPMKGHSHVYWYRQLPEEGLKFMVYLQKENIIDESGMPKERFSAEFPKEGPSILRIQQVVRGDSAAYFCASSQVNEQFFGPGTRLTVL.

The chain couples TRBV7-2 to TRBJ2-7; TCRdb's assignment of TRBD1 cannot be checked, as there is no DNA. The germline V gene encodes CDR1 SGHTA and CDR2 FQGNSA. The CDR3 extends over 15 amino acids. The CDR3 spells CASSPRAGVPYEQYF.

The chain uses TRBV28 and TRBJ1-1. The CDR3 length is 11 residues. Looked up from germline, CDR1 is MDHEN and CDR2 is SYDVKM. CDR3 residues: CASSGVNKPFF. Filled out from reference TRBV28 and TRBJ1-1, the complete variable domain reads DVKVTQSSRYLVKRTGEKVFLECVQDMDHENMFWYRQDPGLGLRLIYFSYDVKMKEKGDIPEGYSVSREKKERFSLILESASTNQTSMYLCASSGVNKPFFGQGTRLTVV.

The rearrangement links TRBV4-3 to TRBJ1-6; TCRdb's assignment of TRBD1 cannot be checked, as there is no DNA. In germline, CDR1 is LGHNA, CDR2 YSLEER. This CDR3 region has 16 residues. CDR3 loop: CASSQGADREGSPLHF.

The J gene is TRBJ2-7, the V gene TRBV11-2; there is no DNA to check the TCRdb D call of TRBD2. Germline assignment: CDR1 SGHAT and CDR2 FQNNGV. CDR3 length equals 16 residues. The CDR3 sequence: CASSVLGPAVSSEQYF.

This chain joins TRBV7-2 and TRBJ2-1; TCRdb outputs TRBD1, but without DNA this stays unchecked. The CDR3 is 11 amino acids. Germline V lookup: CDR1 SGHTA, CDR2 FQGNSA. The CDR3 loop reads CASSPGKRQFF.

The V gene is TRBV15, the J gene TRBJ1-1; the D call from TCRdb, TRBD1, cannot be confirmed without DNA. The CDR3 is made up of 15 amino acids. Germline V gene data show CDR1 as LNHNV and CDR2 as YYDKDF (reference sequence). The chain's CDR3 is CATSRNAGENTEAFF.

V gene TRBV12-3 or TRBV12-4 combines with J gene TRBJ1-1. This CDR3 has 14 residues. CDR3 protein: CASTSRAGNTEAFF.

The chain joins TRBV12-3 or TRBV12-4 to TRBJ1-5; with no DNA, the TCRdb D assignment of TRBD1 cannot be verified. The CDR3 runs to 14 residues. The CDR3 loop is CASSLGGRRQPQHF.